This T cell receptor beta chain comes out of a study of cytomegalovirus exposure and HLA in healthy donors. Notes on the study in general: TCR beta V segments were, for the most part, productive about 87% or about 30% of the time in an earlier analysis.

In the PCR, 60 Vbeta and 13 Jbeta primers were used. Assay used: immunoSEQ multiplex PCR; TCRdb lists only in-frame clones, some missing. This sample yields about 160,000 clones, of which about four fifths are seen a single time; approximately 4.5% belongs to the top ten. About this clone: Antigen specificity is unknown.

V was trimmed by 3 bases and J by 3 bases, leaving 10 bases between them. Germline-derived CDR1 and CDR2 are SGHDT and YYEEEE. This CDR3 has 13 residues. Sample: PBMCs. The J gene is TRBJ2-7, the V gene TRBV5-6; D is ambiguous. The sequence was obtained from a man aged 25 to 40 in good health and CMV-seronegative. CDR3 loop: CASSSISGYEQYF. In nucleotides, the CDR3 is TGTGCCAGCAGCTCGATATCCGGCTACGAGCAGTACTTC.